This T cell receptor beta chain was obtained from a study of T cells in Graves' hyperthyroidism and ophthalmopathy. No progression to ophthalmopathy during 18 months of follow-up defined stable disease. Patients were excluded for uncontrolled infection, other autoimmune disease, pregnancy or lactation. Under 12 ml fresh peripheral blood yielded the PBMCs. Trimming stripped 0 bases from V and 0 bases from J, with 9 bases between. From germline, CDR1 is MNHEY and CDR2 SVGAGI. This CDR3 is 16 amino acids long. What was amplified from RNA transcripts were TCR beta CDR3 regions. With the HTBI primer set, the TCR CDR3 went through a first round of RT-PCR. TCRdb reprocessed the multiplex PCR reads via MiXCR and lists one record per CDR3 protein. The sample has roughly 740,000 distinct CDR3 sequences, less than 20% seen once. This clonotype was detected only a few times.

The sequenced sample was blood. The V and J genes are TRBV6-5 and TRBJ2-4; D remains unclear. This clonotype was obtained from a man aged 18 to 29 with Graves' hyperthyroidism. This CDR3 reads CASSYSTMEAKNIQYF. CDR3 coding DNA: TGTGCCAGCAGTTACTCAACTATGGAAGCCAAAAACATTCAGTACTTC.